These T cell receptor beta chains were read from a single sample in a study of Graves' ophthalmopathy and Graves' hyperthyroidism. MiXCR, applied by TCRdb to the multiplex PCR reads, yields one record per CDR3 protein. The table includes roughly 420,000 distinct CDR3 sequences, roughly 21% detected once. The sequenced sample was peripheral blood. The receptor source for this set is a woman under 30 with stable Graves' hyperthyroidism. Both conserved end residues are part of each CDR3. Each record gives: clone size, D gene, J gene, V gene, CDR3 DNA, CDR3 protein. The D gene is left open where the match is weak. For some rows the clone size is stated as once, few or many, or as a class when expanded; others skip it.

>few|NA|TRBJ1-1|TRBV6-5
TGTGCCAGCAGTTTCCCGGGCCAGAACACTGAAGCTTTCTTT
CASSFPGQNTEAFF
>few|TRBD1|TRBJ2-7|TRBV6-1
TGTGCCAGCTGCCGGGGACAGGGAAGGATCGAGCAGTACTTC
CASCRGQGRIEQYF
>NA|NA|TRBJ2-5|TRBV6-1
TGTGCCAGCAGCGTTGATGGGGGCGCTGAGACCCAGTACTTC
CASSVDGGAETQYF
>many|NA|TRBJ2-5|TRBV7-7
TGTGCTAGCAGCCAGGACGGTAGGAGGACCCAGTACTTC
CASSQDGRRTQYF
>many|TRBD1|TRBJ2-7|TRBV7-2
TGTGCCAGCGGTTTCCTGACAGGGGCAAACGAGCAGTACTTC
CASGFLTGANEQYF
>NA|NA|TRBJ2-1|TRBV12-3/TRBV12-4
TGTGCCAGCAGTTTCTTTGGTGGGAGAGTTTACAATGAGCAGTTCTTC
CASSFFGGRVYNEQFF
>NA|NA|TRBJ2-2|TRBV6-1
TGTGCCAGCAGTGAAGGCGACCACACCGGGGAGCTGTTTTTT
CASSEGDHTGELFF
>many|NA|TRBJ2-5|TRBV25-1
TGTGCCAGCACCTCCCGCTCAGGGGCCCAGTACTTC
CASTSRSGAQYF
>many|TRBD2|TRBJ2-7|TRBV6-5
TGTGCCAGCAGACGCCCGGGACTAGCGGGAGATGGGGGCTCCTACGAGCAGTACTTC
CASRRPGLAGDGGSYEQYF
>many|NA|TRBJ1-1|TRBV6-5
TGTGCCAGCAGTTACGGTGCGGGGAACACTGAAGCTTTCTTT
CASSYGAGNTEAFF
>once|NA|TRBJ2-1|TRBV6-4
TGTGCCAGCAGTGAAAGACCGGTCGATGAGAAGTTCTTC
CASSERPVDEKFF
>many|NA|TRBJ2-4|TRBV7-8
TGTGCCAGCAGCTGGAGGGGGGGAAACATTCAGTACTTC
CASSWRGGNIQYF
>NA|NA|TRBJ1-5|TRBV6-5
TGTGCCAGCACTTGGGGAAGCAATCAGCCCCAGCATTTT
CASTWGSNQPQHF
>few|TRBD1|TRBJ2-2|TRBV28
TGTGCCAGCAGTTTTGACAGGGGGTGGGGCGGGGAGCTGTTTTTT
CASSFDRGWGGELFF
>NA|NA|TRBJ2-7|TRBV6-1
TGTGCCAGCAGGGGGACTGCACATTCCTACTCCTACGAGCAGTACTTC
CASRGTAHSYSYEQYF
>NA|TRBD1|TRBJ2-2|TRBV19
TGTGCCAGTAGTATCCGGGACAGGGGTTTCCTGAACACCGGGGAGCTGTTTTTT
CASSIRDRGFLNTGELFF
>few|NA|TRBJ2-7|TRBV4-1
TGCGCCAGCAGCCAACACCAGGGACCCTACGAGCAGTACTTC
CASSQHQGPYEQYF
>NA|NA|TRBJ1-3|TRBV30
TGTGCCTGGAGTCAGGGTTCAGGAAACACCATATATTTT
CAWSQGSGNTIYF
>many|TRBD2|TRBJ2-5|TRBV27
TGTGCCAGCAGTAGGGGACTAACCTCCCCCACCCAGTACTTC
CASSRGLTSPTQYF
>few|TRBD1|TRBJ1-2|TRBV27
TGTGCCAGCAGTTTTAGAGGGGGCGGTGGCTACACCTTC
CASSFRGGGGYTF
>NA|NA|TRBJ1-1|TRBV6-1
TGTGCCAGCAATACGGCAGCTTCGAACACTGAAGCTTTCTTT
CASNTAASNTEAFF
>many|TRBD1|TRBJ1-1|TRBV6-5
TGTGCCAGCAGTTACTTTCAGGGGGCAAACACTGAAGCTTTCTTT
CASSYFQGANTEAFF
>many|TRBD2|TRBJ2-7|TRBV15
TGTGCCACCAGCAGGGTAGCGGGAGGAATCTACGAGCAGTACTTC
CATSRVAGGIYEQYF
>many|TRBD1|TRBJ2-6|TRBV12-3/TRBV12-4
TGTGCCAGCAGTGCCGGGACAGGCCTCTCTGGGGCCAACGTCCTGACTTTC
CASSAGTGLSGANVLTF
>many|TRBD1|TRBJ1-3|TRBV28
TGTGCCAGCAGTTCCTCGGGACAGGGGAGAAACACCATATATTTT
CASSSSGQGRNTIYF
>many|NA|TRBJ2-7|TRBV7-2
TGTGCCAGCAGCCTCCTCGGGCTGAGCTCCTACGAGCAGTACTTC
CASSLLGLSSYEQYF
>NA|TRBD1|TRBJ1-5|TRBV2
TGTGCCAGCACCGGGACAGGGGGGAGGCAGCCCCAGCATTTT
CASTGTGGRQPQHF
>many|TRBD2|TRBJ2-5|TRBV12-3/TRBV12-4
TGTGCCAGCAGTGCAGCGAGCGGGGGATCTGGGGAGACCCAGTACTTC
CASSAASGGSGETQYF
>many|NA|TRBJ2-2|TRBV7-3
TGTGCCAGCAGCTTAACCACCCGCGGGGAGCTGTTTTTT
CASSLTTRGELFF
>NA|NA|TRBJ2-2|TRBV18
TGTGCCAGCTCACCCGGGGCTCCCCGGATGGCCGGGGAGCTGTTTTTT
CASSPGAPRMAGELFF
>many|NA|TRBJ2-3|TRBV24-1
TGTGCCACCAGTGCCCTGGTGGGGAGTTCGGATACGCAGTATTTT
CATSALVGSSDTQYF
>many|TRBD1|TRBJ1-1|TRBV24-1
TGTGCCACCAGTCAGGGGGCAACTGAAGCTTTCTTT
CATSQGATEAFF
>many|TRBD1|TRBJ2-7|TRBV4-1
TGCGCCAGCAGCCGACCCGGGACAGGGGACCACGAGCAGTACTTC
CASSRPGTGDHEQYF
>many|TRBD1|TRBJ1-5|TRBV10-3
TGTGCCATCAGAGGACAGGGGGATCAGCCCCAGCATTTT
CAIRGQGDQPQHF
>many|TRBD1|TRBJ2-7|TRBV12-3/TRBV12-4
TGTGCCAGCAGTTCCGGGACAGTCCTCGACGAGCAGTACTTC
CASSSGTVLDEQYF
>few|TRBD1|TRBJ1-1|TRBV18
TGTGCCAGCGCGACAGGGCAGACTGAAGCTTTCTTT
CASATGQTEAFF
>NA|NA|TRBJ1-1|TRBV2
TGTGCCAGCAGATCGGGAGAAGCTTTCTTT
CASRSGEAFF
>many|NA|TRBJ2-5|TRBV12-3/TRBV12-4
TGTGCCAGCAGTTTAAGCCCACTAGCCCCCCAAGAGACCCAGTACTTC
CASSLSPLAPQETQYF
>many|TRBD2|TRBJ2-5|TRBV9
TGTGCCAGCAGCGTAGCGGTGGGAGGGGAGACCCAGTACTTC
CASSVAVGGETQYF
>NA|TRBD1|TRBJ1-1|TRBV12-3/TRBV12-4
TGTGCCAGCAGTTTCTTATCCCCCCTAGGACAGGGGTCATCTGAAGCTTTCTTT
CASSFLSPLGQGSSEAFF
>many|TRBD1|TRBJ1-1|TRBV5-1
TGCGCCAGCAGCTTGGGACACGGACAGGCTGGCACTGAAGCTTTCTTT
CASSLGHGQAGTEAFF
>many|NA|TRBJ1-1|TRBV11-1
TGTGCCAGCAGCTTAAACAGTGAAGCTTTCTTT
CASSLNSEAFF
>many|TRBD1|TRBJ1-1|TRBV6-1
TGTGCCAGCAGGGGGGACAGGGGCATGAACACTGAAGCTTTCTTT
CASRGDRGMNTEAFF
>many|NA|TRBJ1-2|TRBV20-1
TGCAGTGCTCCTGAGGGTGGCTACACCTTC
CSAPEGGYTF
>many|TRBD1|TRBJ2-2|TRBV29-1
TGCAGCGTTGATTGGACAGGGGGCGCGAACACCGGGGAGCTGTTTTTT
CSVDWTGGANTGELFF
>many|NA|TRBJ2-7|TRBV27
TGTGCCAGCAGTTTTCCGGGGAGAGAGCAGTACTTC
CASSFPGREQYF